This entry lists 30 T cell receptor beta chains sequenced from one sample in a study of blood T cell repertoires in COVID-19. TCRdb's table, derived via immunoSEQ multiplex PCR, lists solely in-frame clones and lacks some. The sample shows about 130,000 clones, about 80% of them seen only once. Sample: PBMCs or T cells enriched from blood (not recorded which). Every receptor here comes from a man aged 40-55 years with acute COVID-19.

On this clone itself: The sample contains more than one DNA sequence encoding this CDR3. The chain has TRBV7-3 and TRBJ2-5; the match to TRBD2 covers 7 bases. This CDR3 has 13 amino acids. J gave up 5 bases and V 3 bases, and 3 bases lay outside the gene matches. The germline V gene has CDR1 SGHTA and CDR2 FQGTGA. CDR3 protein: CASSFAGGETQYF. The CDR3 DNA follows: TGTGCCAGCAGCTTCGCCGGGGGGGAGACCCAGTACTTC.

This clone was counted a few times. This chain joins TRBV6-5 and TRBJ1-3; D is perhaps TRBD1 (6 bases). With 8 bases removed from V and 4 bases from J, the gap between germline ends came to 15 bases. The CDR3 totals 14 residues. Germline assignment: CDR1 MNHEY and CDR2 SVGAGI. The CDR3 reads CASGQTGYGNTIYF. The CDR3 DNA is TGTGCCAGCGGCCAAACAGGGTACGGAAACACCATATATTTT.

CDR3 loop: CASSSWMEGSRANVLTF. Here the CDR3 DNA reads TGTGCCAGCAGCTCTTGGATGGAGGGCAGCAGGGCCAACGTCCTGACTTTC. V gene TRBV28 combines with J gene TRBJ2-6, with D possibly TRBD2 on 6 matching bases. CDR1 is MDHEN, CDR2 SYDVKM, per germline. Trimming took off 6 bases at V and 5 bases at J, with 20 bases between the two ends. CDR3 length equals 17 residues.

The gene calls are TRBV24-1 and TRBJ2-5; tentatively, D is TRBD2 (6 bases). V was trimmed by 3 bases and J by 4 bases, leaving 14 bases between them. The CDR3 is 15 residues long. The germline V gene has CDR1 KGHDR and CDR2 SFDVKD. The CDR3 DNA follows: TGTGCCACCAGTGATCCAGGGACTGCCGGAGAGACCCAGTACTTC. Its translation: CATSDPGTAGETQYF.

The chain recombines TRBV6-5 with TRBJ1-3; TRBD1 is a possible D gene (6 bases). Germline CDR1 is MNHEY and CDR2 is SVGAGI. The CDR3 loop spans 15 amino acids. Trimming stripped 5 bases from V and 0 bases from J, with 11 bases between. This CDR3 is CASSHRDTSGNTIYF. CDR3 bases: TGTGCCAGCAGTCATCGGGACACCTCTGGAAACACCATATATTTT.

The chain has TRBV6-5 and TRBJ1-2, with D uncertain. The germline V gene has CDR1 MNHEY and CDR2 SVGAGI. Trimming pared 7 bases from V and 9 bases from J, leaving 18 bases between. The CDR3 covers 13 residues. This CDR3 is CASNPGGVRSYTF. CDR3 DNA sequence: TGTGCCAGCAACCCGGGCGGGGTTCGGAGCTACACCTTC.

This sequence joins TRBV27 and TRBJ2-7; TRBD2 matches at 8 bases. Germline lookup yields CDR1 MNHEY and CDR2 SMNVEV (reference sequence). The CDR3 length is 16 residues. The V segment lost 5 bases and the J segment 3 bases; nucleotides outside the gene matches: 12. The CDR3 DNA follows: TGTGCCAGCAGTACCCGCGGGGGGAGGGAGGGCTACGAGCAGTACTTC. Translating gives CASSTRGGREGYEQYF.

The chain links TRBV5-1 to TRBJ2-2; 10 bases align to TRBD2. CDR3 size: 19 residues. The junction had 12 bases not matched to a gene; V was cut back by 4 bases and J by 0 bases. The germline V gene has CDR1 SGHRS and CDR2 YFSETQ. CDR3 nucleotides: TGCGCCAGCAGCCCCTTCGCGCTAGCGGGGGTACCGAACACCGGGGAGCTGTTTTTT. Translated: CASSPFALAGVPNTGELFF.

This chain connects TRBV10-1 to TRBJ2-5, with 9 bases that match TRBD1. Trimming removed 8 bases from V and 3 bases from J; junction bases left unmatched: 10. The germline gives CDR1 WNHNN, CDR2 SYGVQD (reference sequence). The length of the CDR3 is 15 residues. CDR3 loop: CASPEGTGREETQYF. The CDR3 DNA is TGCGCCAGCCCAGAAGGGACAGGGCGGGAAGAGACCCAGTACTTC.

Worth noting for this clone: Other DNA sequences from this sample encode an identical CDR3 as well. This chain links TRBV5-1 with TRBJ2-7; D is undetermined. Germline values: CDR1 SGHRS, CDR2 YFSETQ. The V and J ends lost 0 bases and 2 bases respectively, with 6 bases between them. The CDR3 has 13 residues. The CDR3 loop reads CASSLDSTYEQYF. CDR3 nucleotide sequence: TGCGCCAGCAGCTTGGACTCTACCTACGAGCAGTACTTC.

The CDR3 DNA sequence: TGTGCCAGCAGTATAAGACAGGAAAAACTGTTTTTT. It encodes CASSIRQEKLFF. The chain joins TRBV28 to TRBJ1-4, with D possibly TRBD1 on 5 matching bases. The CDR3 runs 12 residues. The germline gives CDR1 MDHEN, CDR2 SYDVKM. V shed 5 bases and J shed 8 bases, with 9 bases lying between them.

V gene TRBV18 combines with J gene TRBJ1-5; D may be TRBD1 (6 bases). Trimming took off 1 base at V and 4 bases at J, with 8 bases between the two ends. Germline V gene lookup returns CDR1 KGHSH and CDR2 LQKENI. The CDR3 is made up of 14 amino acids. CDR3 residues: CASSPQDSNQPQHF. The CDR3 nucleotides are TGTGCCAGCTCACCACAGGACAGTAATCAGCCCCAGCATTTT.

The chain links TRBV6-4 to TRBJ1-2; no definite D call. V was shortened by 0 bases and J by 4 bases, with 9 bases between the two germline ends. Looked up from germline, CDR1 is MRHNA and CDR2 is SNTAGT. This CDR3 has 14 amino acids. For the CDR3, the DNA is TGTGCCAGCAGTGACTCGCCCAGACTCTATGGCTACACCTTC. Translation gives CASSDSPRLYGYTF.

The chain combines TRBV7-2 with TRBJ2-4; 9 nucleotides match TRBD1. In germline, CDR1 is SGHTA, CDR2 FQGNSA. The CDR3 has 16 amino acids. Trimming cost V 5 bases and J 4 bases; bases outside gene matches: 9. CDR3 sequence reads: CASSLTVGQGKNIQYF. The CDR3 nucleotides read TGTGCCAGCAGCCTAACTGTGGGACAGGGAAAAAACATTCAGTACTTC.

The V and J genes are TRBV9 and TRBJ2-3, with D possibly matching TRBD2 (6 bases). The CDR3 sequence is 11 residues long. V shed 7 bases and J shed 10 bases, with 13 bases lying between them. Germline V gene data show CDR1 as SGDLS and CDR2 as YYNGEE. CDR3 amino acids: CASLLAEAQYF. CDR3 nucleotides: TGTGCCAGCCTACTAGCTGAAGCGCAGTATTTT.

This clone was picked up many times. The genes are TRBV28 and TRBJ2-7; 7 nucleotides agree with TRBD2. The length of the CDR3 is 13 residues. Germline CDR1 is MDHEN and CDR2 is SYDVKM. Unmatched junction bases numbered 8, after V lost 5 bases and J lost 7 bases. The CDR3, as DNA: TGTGCCAGCAGTGAGCGGGGTCCTATGGAGCAGTACTTC. Amino acids: CASSERGPMEQYF.

This sequence joins TRBV18 and TRBJ1-6, with D possibly matching TRBD1 (5 bases). Germline CDR1 and CDR2: KGHSH and LQKENI. The CDR3 consists of 15 residues. Trimming removed 3 bases at V and 5 bases at J, with 11 bases between. Written as DNA, the CDR3 is TGTGCCAGCTCACCCCGACAGCGCGATAATTCACCCCTCCACTTT. It specifies CASSPRQRDNSPLHF.

This clone was seen a few times. This chain connects TRBV15 to TRBJ1-2; the D gene is possibly TRBD1 (6 bases). The CDR3 spans 14 residues. Trimming removed 5 bases at V and 5 bases at J, with 15 bases between. Germline V gene data show CDR1 as LNHNV and CDR2 as YYDKDF (reference sequence). As DNA, the CDR3 is TGTGCCACCAGCGCAGGGGTTGGGAAGTATGGCTACACCTTC. Its translation is CATSAGVGKYGYTF.

The chain uses TRBV6-1 and TRBJ1-5; maybe TRBD1 (6 bases). Trimming pared 1 base from V and 1 base from J, leaving 8 bases between. CDR1 and CDR2 (germline): MNHNS, SASEGT. CDR3 length: 15 amino acids. The CDR3 is CASSEEGGSNQPQHF. The CDR3 DNA follows: TGTGCCAGCAGTGAAGAGGGGGGGAGCAATCAGCCCCAGCATTTT.

The V and J genes are TRBV18 and TRBJ1-2; 11 nucleotides line up with TRBD1. The CDR3 runs to 15 residues. The V and J ends lost 3 bases and 4 bases, in that order; junction bases with no gene match: 4. Germline CDR1 and CDR2: KGHSH and LQKENI. CDR3 sequence (DNA): TGTGCCAGCTCACCGGGACAGGGGGTGGGCTATGGCTACACCTTC. Protein product: CASSPGQGVGYGYTF.

This clone was observed once. J is TRBJ2-7 and V is TRBV19, with D unresolved. V lost 6 bases and J lost 7, with 10 bases in between. Germline lookup yields CDR1 LNHDA and CDR2 SQIVND (reference sequence). CDR3 length equals 11 residues. The CDR3 region has the DNA TGTGCCAGTAGGGTCGGAGTGGAGCAGTACTTC. It is translated as CASRVGVEQYF.

This clone was recorded many times. This same CDR3 is encoded by further DNA sequences in the sample. V and J are TRBV7-2 and TRBJ2-7, with 8 bases fitting TRBD2. This CDR3 is 14 amino acids long. V gave up 2 bases and J gave up 1 base; unmatched junction bases: 1. Germline V CDR1 and CDR2: SGHTA, FQGNSA. CDR3 loop: CASSLTSGSYEQYF. CDR3 DNA sequence: TGTGCCAGCAGCTTAACTAGCGGTTCCTACGAGCAGTACTTC.

V is TRBV24-1 and J is TRBJ2-1, with TRBD2 matching 7 bases. CDR1 and CDR2 (germline): KGHDR, SFDVKD. J lost 9 bases, V lost 3 bases, and 4 bases had no gene match. The CDR3 loop spans 13 amino acids. CDR3 bases: TGTGCCACCAGTGATGCAGGGACTATTGAGCAGTTCTTC. It encodes CATSDAGTIEQFF.

There are a few counts of this clone. V and J are TRBV6-5 and TRBJ1-5; the D is unclear. The ends were cut back, 0 bases at V and 1 base at J, with 7 bases in the middle. The germline CDR1 and CDR2 sequences are MNHEY and SVGAGI. This CDR3 region has 15 residues. The CDR3 nucleotides read TGTGCCAGCAGTTACTCGCGGCAGAGCAATCAGCCCCAGCATTTT. Encoded protein: CASSYSRQSNQPQHF.

For the CDR3, the DNA is TGTGCCAGCAGCCCTGAGGCGGGGAAGCAGTTCTTC. This gives the protein CASSPEAGKQFF. The chain is built from TRBV7-9 and TRBJ2-1; a weak D match, TRBD2 (6 bases). V was clipped by 5 bases and J by 11 bases, with 13 bases between them. Germline assignment: CDR1 SEHNR and CDR2 FQNEAQ (reference sequence). The CDR3 has 12 amino acids.

The gene calls are TRBV3-1 (or the pseudogene TRBV3-2) and TRBJ2-3; TRBD2 matches 10 bases. The junction had 9 bases not matched to a gene; V was cut back by 1 base and J by 8 bases. This CDR3 comprises 16 residues. Germline loops: CDR1 LGHDT, CDR2 YNNKEL (reference sequence). In DNA, the CDR3 is TGTGCCAGCAGCCAAGTAGGGACTAGCGTAGGGGGTACGCAGTATTTT. Protein product: CASSQVGTSVGGTQYF.

This clone was seen only once. The chain links TRBV28 to TRBJ2-3, with D perhaps TRBD2 (6 bases). The CDR3 runs to 14 residues. V was cut by 5 bases and J by 5 bases, with 14 bases left in between. From germline, CDR1 is MDHEN and CDR2 SYDVKM. This CDR3 is CASSQEGQIDTQYF. The CDR3 coding sequence is TGTGCCAGCAGTCAGGAGGGCCAAATAGATACGCAGTATTTT. Full variable domain (remainder filled in from reference TRBV28 and TRBJ2-3): DVKVTQSSRYLVKRTGEKVFLECVQDMDHENMFWYRQDPGLGLRLIYFSYDVKMKEKGDIPEGYSVSREKKERFSLILESASTNQTSMYLCASSQEGQIDTQYFGPGTRLTVL.

This clone appeared once. The chain uses TRBV11-2 and TRBJ2-1, with D possibly being TRBD2 (6 bases). V was pared by 5 bases and J by 6 bases, with 8 bases between. The CDR3 is made up of 12 amino acids. CDR1 is SGHAT and CDR2 is FQNNGV in the germline V gene. The CDR3 coding sequence is TGTGCCAGCAGCCGTAGCGGCAATGAGCAGTTCTTC. It specifies CASSRSGNEQFF.

The chain couples TRBV3-1 (or the pseudogene TRBV3-2) to TRBJ1-3; the match to TRBD1 covers 7 bases. Germline V gene data show CDR1 as LGHDT and CDR2 as YNNKEL (reference sequence). The CDR3 runs 14 residues. Trimming removed 3 bases from V and 2 bases from J; junction bases left unmatched: 1. CDR3 amino acids: CASSQTGTGNTIYF. CDR3 in DNA: TGTGCCAGCAGCCAGACAGGGACTGGAAACACCATATATTTT.

The rearrangement joins TRBV3-1 (or the pseudogene TRBV3-2) to TRBJ1-3; D unresolved. Germline CDR1 LGHDT, CDR2 YNNKEL (reference sequence). Trimming removed 3 bases at V and 2 bases at J, with 8 bases between. The CDR3 is 14 residues long. This chain's CDR3 is CASSHGDPGNTIYF. The DNA for the CDR3 is TGTGCCAGCAGCCATGGAGACCCTGGAAACACCATATATTTT.